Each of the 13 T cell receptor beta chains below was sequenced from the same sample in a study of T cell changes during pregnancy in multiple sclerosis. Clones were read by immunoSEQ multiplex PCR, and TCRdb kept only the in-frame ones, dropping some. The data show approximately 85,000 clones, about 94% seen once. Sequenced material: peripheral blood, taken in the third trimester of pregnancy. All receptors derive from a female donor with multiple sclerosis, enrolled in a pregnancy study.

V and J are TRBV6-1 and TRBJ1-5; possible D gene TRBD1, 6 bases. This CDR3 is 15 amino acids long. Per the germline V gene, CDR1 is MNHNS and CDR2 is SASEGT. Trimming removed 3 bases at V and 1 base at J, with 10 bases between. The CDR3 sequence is CASSDEGGSNQPQHF. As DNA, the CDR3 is TGTGCCAGCAGTGACGAGGGGGGGAGCAATCAGCCCCAGCATTTT.

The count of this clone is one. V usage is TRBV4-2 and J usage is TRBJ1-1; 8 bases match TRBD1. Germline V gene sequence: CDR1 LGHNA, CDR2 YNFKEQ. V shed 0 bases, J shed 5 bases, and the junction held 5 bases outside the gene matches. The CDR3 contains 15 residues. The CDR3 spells CASSQDSRGRTEAFF. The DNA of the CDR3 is TGTGCCAGCAGCCAAGATAGCAGGGGGCGAACTGAAGCTTTCTTT.

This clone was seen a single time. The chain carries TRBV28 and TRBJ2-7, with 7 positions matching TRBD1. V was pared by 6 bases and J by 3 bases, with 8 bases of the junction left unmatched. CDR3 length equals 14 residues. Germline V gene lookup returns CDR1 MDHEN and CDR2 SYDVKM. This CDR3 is CASSPGTENYEQYF. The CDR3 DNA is TGTGCCAGCAGCCCGGGGACAGAGAACTACGAGCAGTACTTC.

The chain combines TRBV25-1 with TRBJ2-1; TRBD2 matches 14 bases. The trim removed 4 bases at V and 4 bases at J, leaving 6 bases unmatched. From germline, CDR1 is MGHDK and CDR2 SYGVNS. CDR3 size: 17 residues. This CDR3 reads CASSARLAGGPYNEQFF. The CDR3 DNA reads TGTGCCAGCAGTGCTAGACTAGCGGGGGGGCCTTACAATGAGCAGTTCTTC. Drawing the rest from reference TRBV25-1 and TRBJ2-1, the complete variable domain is EADIYQTPRYLVIGTGKKITLECSQTMGHDKMYWYQQDPGMELHLIHYSYGVNSTEKGDLSSESTVSRIRTEHFPLTLESARPSHTSQYLCASSARLAGGPYNEQFFGPGTRLTVL.

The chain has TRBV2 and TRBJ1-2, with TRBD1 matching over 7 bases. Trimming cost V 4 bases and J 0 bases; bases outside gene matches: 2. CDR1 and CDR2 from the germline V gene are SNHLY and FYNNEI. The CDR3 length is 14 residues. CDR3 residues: CASSGDSPNYGYTF. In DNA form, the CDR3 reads TGTGCCAGCAGTGGGGACAGCCCTAACTATGGCTACACCTTC.

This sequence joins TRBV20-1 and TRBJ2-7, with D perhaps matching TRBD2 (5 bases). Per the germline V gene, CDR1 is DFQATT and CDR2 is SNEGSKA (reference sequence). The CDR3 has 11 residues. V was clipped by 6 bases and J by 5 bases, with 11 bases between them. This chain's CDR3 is CSAGLTDEQYF. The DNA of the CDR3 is TGCAGTGCCGGACTGACGGACGAGCAGTACTTC.

The CDR3 DNA sequence: TGCGCCAGCAGCTTGACTGCAGGGGGCTATGGCACCGGGGAGCTGTTTTTT. Its translation: CASSLTAGGYGTGELFF. The V and J genes are TRBV5-1 and TRBJ2-2; 8 bases are a match to TRBD1. In germline, CDR1 is SGHRS, CDR2 YFSETQ. Germline trimming cut 1 base from V and 4 bases from J; bases unmatched to any gene: 9. This CDR3 contains 17 residues.

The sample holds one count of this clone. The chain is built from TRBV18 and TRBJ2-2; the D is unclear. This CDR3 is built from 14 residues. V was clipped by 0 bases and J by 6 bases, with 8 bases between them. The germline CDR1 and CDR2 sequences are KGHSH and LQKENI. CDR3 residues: CASSPPIGAGELFF. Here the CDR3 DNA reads TGTGCCAGCTCACCACCGATCGGAGCCGGGGAGCTGTTTTTT.

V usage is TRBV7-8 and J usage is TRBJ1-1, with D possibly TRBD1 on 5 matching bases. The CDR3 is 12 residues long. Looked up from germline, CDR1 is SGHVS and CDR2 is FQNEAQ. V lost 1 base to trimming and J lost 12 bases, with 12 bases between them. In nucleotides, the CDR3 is TGTGCCAGCAGCTTAGGCGGCAGGGCGACTTTCTTT. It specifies CASSLGGRATFF.

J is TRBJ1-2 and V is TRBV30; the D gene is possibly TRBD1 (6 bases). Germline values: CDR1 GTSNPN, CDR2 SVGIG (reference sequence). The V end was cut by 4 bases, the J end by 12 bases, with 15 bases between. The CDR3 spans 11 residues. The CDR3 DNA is TGTGCCTGGAAGGAGGGGGGGAGCCACACCTTC. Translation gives CAWKEGGSHTF.

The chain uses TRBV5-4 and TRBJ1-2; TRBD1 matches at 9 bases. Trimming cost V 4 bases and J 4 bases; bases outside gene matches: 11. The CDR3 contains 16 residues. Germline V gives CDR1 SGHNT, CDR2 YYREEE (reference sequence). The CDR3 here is CASSIYTGGEGYGYTF. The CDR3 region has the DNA TGTGCCAGCAGCATATATACAGGGGGCGAAGGCTATGGCTACACCTTC.

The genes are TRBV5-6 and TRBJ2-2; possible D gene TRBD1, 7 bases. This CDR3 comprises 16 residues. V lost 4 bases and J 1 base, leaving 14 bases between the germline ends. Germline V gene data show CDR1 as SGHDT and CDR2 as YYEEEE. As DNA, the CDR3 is TGTGCCAGCAGCCAGGGGGGCCCTTTGAACACCGGGGAGCTGTTTTTT. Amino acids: CASSQGGPLNTGELFF. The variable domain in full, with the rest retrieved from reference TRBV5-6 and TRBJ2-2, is DAGVTQSPTHLIKTRGQQVTLRCSPKSGHDTVSWYQQALGQGPQFIFQYYEEEERQRGNFPDRFSGHQFPNYSSELNVNALLLGDSALYLCASSQGGPLNTGELFFGEGSRLTVL.

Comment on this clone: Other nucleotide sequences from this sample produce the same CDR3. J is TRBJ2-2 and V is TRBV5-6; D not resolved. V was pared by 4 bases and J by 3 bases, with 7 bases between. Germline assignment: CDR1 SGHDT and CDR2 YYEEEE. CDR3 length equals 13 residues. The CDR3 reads CASSLGDTGELFF. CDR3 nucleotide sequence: TGTGCCAGCAGCCTGGGCGACACCGGGGAGCTGTTTTTT.